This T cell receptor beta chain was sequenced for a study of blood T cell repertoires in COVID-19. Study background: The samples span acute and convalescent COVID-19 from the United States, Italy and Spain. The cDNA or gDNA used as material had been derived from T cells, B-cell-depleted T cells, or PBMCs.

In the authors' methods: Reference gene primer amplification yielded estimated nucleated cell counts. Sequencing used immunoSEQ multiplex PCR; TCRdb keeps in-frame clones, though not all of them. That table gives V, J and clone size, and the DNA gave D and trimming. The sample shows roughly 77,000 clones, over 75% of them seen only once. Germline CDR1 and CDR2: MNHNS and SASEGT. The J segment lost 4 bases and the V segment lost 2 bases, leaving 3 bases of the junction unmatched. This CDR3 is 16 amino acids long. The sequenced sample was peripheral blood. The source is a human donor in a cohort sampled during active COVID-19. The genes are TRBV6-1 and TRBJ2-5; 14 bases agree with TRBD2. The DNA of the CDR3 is TGTGCCAGCAGTGAACAGGGACTAGCGGGGGTAGAGACCCAGTACTTC. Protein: CASSEQGLAGVETQYF.